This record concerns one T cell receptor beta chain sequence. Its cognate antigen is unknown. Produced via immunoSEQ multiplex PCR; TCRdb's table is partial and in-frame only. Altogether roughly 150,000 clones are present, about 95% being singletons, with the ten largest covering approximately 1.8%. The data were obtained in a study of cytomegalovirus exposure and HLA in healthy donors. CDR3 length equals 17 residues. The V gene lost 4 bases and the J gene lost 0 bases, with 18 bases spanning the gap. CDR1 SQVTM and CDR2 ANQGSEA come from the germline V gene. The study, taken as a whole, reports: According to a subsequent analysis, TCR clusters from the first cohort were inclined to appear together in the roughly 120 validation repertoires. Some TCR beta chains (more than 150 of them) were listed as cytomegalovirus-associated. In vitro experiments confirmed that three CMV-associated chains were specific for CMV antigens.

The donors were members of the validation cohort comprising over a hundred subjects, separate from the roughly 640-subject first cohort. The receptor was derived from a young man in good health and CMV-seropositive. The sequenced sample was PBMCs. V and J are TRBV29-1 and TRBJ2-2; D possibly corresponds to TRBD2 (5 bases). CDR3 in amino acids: CSVVPVDSTSNTGELFF. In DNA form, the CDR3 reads TGCAGCGTTGTACCCGTGGACTCCACATCGAACACCGGGGAGCTGTTTTTT.